This TCR beta chain is drawn from a study of blood T cell repertoires in COVID-19. This clone was counted a single time. Using immunoSEQ multiplex PCR, the repertoire was profiled, and TCRdb retains in-frame clones only, with some absent. Among tens of thousands of clones listed, over 75% were seen once. The CDR3 contains 17 residues. Germline CDR1 LGHNA, CDR2 YSLEER. The J segment lost 1 base and the V segment lost 4 bases, leaving 5 bases of the junction unmatched. The source material was peripheral blood. This chain joins TRBV4-3 and TRBJ2-2, with 11 bases matching TRBD1. This clonotype was sampled from a woman of 80 years or more with acute or convalescent COVID-19. CDR3 amino acids: CASSRAGTGGNTGELFF. The CDR3 DNA is TGCGCCAGCAGCCGCGCCGGGACAGGGGGGAACACCGGGGAGCTGTTTTTT.